The present entry profiles one TCR beta chain with its context. Its antigen is not known. This CDR3 is 15 amino acids long. J lost 2 bases, V lost 4 bases, and 6 bases had no gene match. Germline CDR1 DFQATT, CDR2 SNEGSKA (reference sequence). This sample stems from a study of vaccination and CD4 T cells after COVID-19. At the level of the study: Investigators took post-vaccine samples a median 72 days after dose two, within a range of 14 to 241. Control cultures were supplied with a CEFX pool, an HIV-1 Nef pool, or no peptide at all.

An Oncomine TCR Beta short-read assay was used to sequence the DNA from cultured CD4+ T cells. TCRdb passed the PCR reads through MiXCR, listing each CDR3 protein once. The sample holds around 5,500 distinct CDR3 sequences, over 60% seen once. Treatment in this sample: roughly ten-day PBMC culture with coronavirus spike peptide pools or control peptides (ViraFEST assay). The receptor was isolated from a human donor who had recovered from COVID-19. This chain joins TRBV20-1 and TRBJ1-3; 9 nucleotides align to TRBD1. The sequenced sample was CD4+ T cells from blood, cultured in vitro. CDR3 loop: CSAKPGTGPGNTIYF. The DNA of the CDR3 is TGCAGTGCTAAACCCGGGACAGGGCCTGGAAACACCATATATTTT.